This T cell receptor beta chain was identified during a study of cytomegalovirus exposure and HLA in healthy donors. The study's findings and limits: A later analysis reportedly found fewer N-insertions in an Asian-associated ancestry cluster than the roughly 670-donor mean.

A word on this clone: The target antigen is unknown.

The PCR contained 60 Vbeta and 13 Jbeta primers. Profiled with immunoSEQ multiplex PCR; TCRdb holds only in-frame clones, not every one. The sample has some 70,000 clones; roughly 70% are singletons. The CDR3 runs to 14 residues. Germline V lookup: CDR1 SNHLY, CDR2 FYNNEI. Trimming removed 4 bases from V and 5 bases from J; junction bases left unmatched: 4. The receptor comes from a woman in her twenties or thirties in good health and CMV-seronegative. The rearrangement uses TRBV2 and TRBJ2-5; 10 bases align to TRBD1. Sequencing was carried out using PBMCs. This chain's CDR3 is CASSGDRGSETQYF. The DNA for the CDR3 is TGTGCCAGCAGTGGGGACAGGGGATCCGAGACCCAGTACTTC.